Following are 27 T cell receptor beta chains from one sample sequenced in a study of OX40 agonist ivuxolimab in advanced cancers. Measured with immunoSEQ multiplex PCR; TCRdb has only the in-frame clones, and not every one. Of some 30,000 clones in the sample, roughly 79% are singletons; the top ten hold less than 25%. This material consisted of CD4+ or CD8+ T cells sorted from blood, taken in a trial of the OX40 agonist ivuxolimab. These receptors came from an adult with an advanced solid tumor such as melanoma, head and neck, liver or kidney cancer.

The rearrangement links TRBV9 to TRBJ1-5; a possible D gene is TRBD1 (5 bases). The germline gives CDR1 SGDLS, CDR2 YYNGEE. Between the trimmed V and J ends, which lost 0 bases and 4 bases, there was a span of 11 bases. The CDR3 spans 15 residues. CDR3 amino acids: CASSVGWGGNQPQHF. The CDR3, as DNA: TGTGCCAGCAGCGTAGGTTGGGGGGGGAATCAGCCCCAGCATTTT.

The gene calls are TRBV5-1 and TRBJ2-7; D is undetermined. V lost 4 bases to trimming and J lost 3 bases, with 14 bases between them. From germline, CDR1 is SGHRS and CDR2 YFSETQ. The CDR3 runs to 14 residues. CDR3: CASSLDNMGYEQYF. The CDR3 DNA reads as TGCGCCAGCAGCCTCGACAACATGGGCTACGAGCAGTACTTC.

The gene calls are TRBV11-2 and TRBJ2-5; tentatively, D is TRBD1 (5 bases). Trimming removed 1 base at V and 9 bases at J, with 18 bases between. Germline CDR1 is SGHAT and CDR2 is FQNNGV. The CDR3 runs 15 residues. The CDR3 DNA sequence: TGTGCCAGCAGCTTAGCAGGAACAGCCCAAGGGGCCCAGTACTTC. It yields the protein CASSLAGTAQGAQYF.

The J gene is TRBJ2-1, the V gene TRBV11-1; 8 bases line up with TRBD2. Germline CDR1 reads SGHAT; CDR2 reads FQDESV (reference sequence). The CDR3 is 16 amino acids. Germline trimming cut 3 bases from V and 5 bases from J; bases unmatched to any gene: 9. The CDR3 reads CASSFSGTTPHNEQFF. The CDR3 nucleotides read TGTGCCAGCAGCTTTAGCGGGACGACCCCTCACAATGAGCAGTTCTTC.

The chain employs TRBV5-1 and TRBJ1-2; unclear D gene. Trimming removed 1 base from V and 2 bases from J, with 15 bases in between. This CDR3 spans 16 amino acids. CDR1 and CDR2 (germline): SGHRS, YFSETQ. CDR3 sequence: CASSLPGVRKNYGYTF. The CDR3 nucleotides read TGCGCCAGCAGCTTGCCCGGCGTACGTAAGAACTATGGCTACACCTTC. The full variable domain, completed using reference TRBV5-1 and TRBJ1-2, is KAGVTQTPRYLIKTRGQQVTLSCSPISGHRSVSWYQQTPGQGLQFLFEYFSETQRNKGNFPGRFSGRQFSNSRSEMNVSTLELGDSALYLCASSLPGVRKNYGYTFGSGTRLTVV.

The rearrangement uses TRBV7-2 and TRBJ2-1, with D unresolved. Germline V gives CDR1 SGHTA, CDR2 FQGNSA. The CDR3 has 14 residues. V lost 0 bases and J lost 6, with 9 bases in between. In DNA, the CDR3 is TGTGCCAGCAGCTTAGCGATCTCCACCAATGAGCAGTTCTTC. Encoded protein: CASSLAISTNEQFF.

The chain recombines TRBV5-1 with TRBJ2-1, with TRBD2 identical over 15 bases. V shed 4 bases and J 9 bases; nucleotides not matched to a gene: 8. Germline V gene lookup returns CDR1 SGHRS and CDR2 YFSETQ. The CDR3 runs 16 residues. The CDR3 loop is CASSQGTSGRTGEQFF. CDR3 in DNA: TGCGCCAGCAGCCAAGGGACTAGCGGGAGGACGGGTGAGCAGTTCTTC.

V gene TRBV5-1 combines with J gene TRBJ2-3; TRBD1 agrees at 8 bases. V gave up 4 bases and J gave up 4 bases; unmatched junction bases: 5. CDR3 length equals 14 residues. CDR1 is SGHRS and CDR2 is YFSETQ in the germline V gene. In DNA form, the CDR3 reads TGCGCCAGCAGCCCCGGACAGGGTGCAGATACGCAGTATTTT. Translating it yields CASSPGQGADTQYF.

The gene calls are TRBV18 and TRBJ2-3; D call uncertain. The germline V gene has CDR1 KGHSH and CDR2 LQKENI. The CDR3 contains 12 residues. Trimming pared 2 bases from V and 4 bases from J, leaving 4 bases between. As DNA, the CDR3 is TGTGCCAGCTCACCATCGCCAGATACGCAGTATTTT. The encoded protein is CASSPSPDTQYF.

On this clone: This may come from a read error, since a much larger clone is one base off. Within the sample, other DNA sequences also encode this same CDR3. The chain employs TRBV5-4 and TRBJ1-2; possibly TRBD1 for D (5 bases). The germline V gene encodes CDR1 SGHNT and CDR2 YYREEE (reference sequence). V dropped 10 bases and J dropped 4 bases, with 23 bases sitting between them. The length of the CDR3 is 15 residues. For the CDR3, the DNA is TGTGCCGTATCAAAGCAGGGAGTATTTGGCTATGGCTACACCTTC. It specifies CAVSKQGVFGYGYTF.

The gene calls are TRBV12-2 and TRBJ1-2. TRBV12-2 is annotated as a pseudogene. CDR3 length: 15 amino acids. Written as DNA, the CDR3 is TGTGCAAGTCGCCCCACTGGGGGGATTAACTATGGCTACACCTTC. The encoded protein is CASRPTGGINYGYTF.

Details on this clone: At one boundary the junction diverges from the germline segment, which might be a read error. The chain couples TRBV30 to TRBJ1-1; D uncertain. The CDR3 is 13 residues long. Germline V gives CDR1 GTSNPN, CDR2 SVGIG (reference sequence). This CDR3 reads CTWSRTRNTEAFF. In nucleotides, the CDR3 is TGTACCTGGAGTAGAACAAGGAACACTGAAGCTTTCTTT.

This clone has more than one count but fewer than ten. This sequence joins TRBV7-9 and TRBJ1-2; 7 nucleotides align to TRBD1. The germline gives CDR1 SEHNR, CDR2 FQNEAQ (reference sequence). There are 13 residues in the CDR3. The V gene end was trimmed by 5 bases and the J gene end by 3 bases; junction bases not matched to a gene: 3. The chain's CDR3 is CASSETGDYGYTF. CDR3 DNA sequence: TGTGCCAGCAGCGAAACAGGGGACTATGGCTACACCTTC.

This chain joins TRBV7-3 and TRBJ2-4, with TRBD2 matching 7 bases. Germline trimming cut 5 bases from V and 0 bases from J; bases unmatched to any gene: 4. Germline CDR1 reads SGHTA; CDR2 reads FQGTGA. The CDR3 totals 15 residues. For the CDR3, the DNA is TGTGCCAGCAGCCCAACGGGGGGAGCCAAAAACATTCAGTACTTC. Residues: CASSPTGGAKNIQYF.

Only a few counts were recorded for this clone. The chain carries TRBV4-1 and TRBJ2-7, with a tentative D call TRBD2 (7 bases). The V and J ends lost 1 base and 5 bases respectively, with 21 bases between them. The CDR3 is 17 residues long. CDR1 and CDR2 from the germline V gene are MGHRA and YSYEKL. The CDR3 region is CASSQGLRWGGEDEQYF. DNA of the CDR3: TGCGCCAGCAGCCAAGGGCTACGGTGGGGGGGCGAAGACGAGCAGTACTTC.

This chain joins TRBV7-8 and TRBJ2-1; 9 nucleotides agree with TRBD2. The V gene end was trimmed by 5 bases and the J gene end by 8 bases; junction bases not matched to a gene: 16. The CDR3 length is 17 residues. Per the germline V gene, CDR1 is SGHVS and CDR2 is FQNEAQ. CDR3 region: CASSPRRVSGRTDEQFF. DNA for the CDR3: TGTGCCAGCAGCCCCCGTAGGGTCAGCGGGAGGACGGATGAGCAGTTCTTC.

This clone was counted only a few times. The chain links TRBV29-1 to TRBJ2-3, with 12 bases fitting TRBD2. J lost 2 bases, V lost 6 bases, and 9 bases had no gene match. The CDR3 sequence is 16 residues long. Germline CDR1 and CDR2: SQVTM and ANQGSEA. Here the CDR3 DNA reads TGCAGCGTCGGGGGGCTAGCGGGAGGGAACACAGATACGCAGTATTTT. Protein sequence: CSVGGLAGGNTDTQYF.

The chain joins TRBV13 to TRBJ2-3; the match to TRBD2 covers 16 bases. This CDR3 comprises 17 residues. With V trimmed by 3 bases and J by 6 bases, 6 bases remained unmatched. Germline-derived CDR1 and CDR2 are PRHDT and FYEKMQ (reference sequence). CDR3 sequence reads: CASSFRLGLAGGDTQYF. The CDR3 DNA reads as TGTGCCAGCAGCTTTCGGTTGGGACTAGCGGGAGGGGATACGCAGTATTTT.

In DNA form, the CDR3 reads TGTGCCAGCAGTTTAACAGCCTACTCTGGGGCCAACGTCCTGACTTTC. Translation gives CASSLTAYSGANVLTF. The V call is TRBV28, the J call TRBJ2-6; D not certain. V gave up 2 bases and J gave up 0 bases, with 8 bases separating them. CDR3 size: 16 residues. The germline gives CDR1 MDHEN, CDR2 SYDVKM.

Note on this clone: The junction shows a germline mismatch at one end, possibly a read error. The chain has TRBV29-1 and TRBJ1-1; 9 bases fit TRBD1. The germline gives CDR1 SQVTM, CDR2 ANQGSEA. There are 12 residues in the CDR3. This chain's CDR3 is CSGQGGNSEAFF. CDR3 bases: TGCAGCGGACAGGGGGGGAACTCTGAAGCTTTCTTT.

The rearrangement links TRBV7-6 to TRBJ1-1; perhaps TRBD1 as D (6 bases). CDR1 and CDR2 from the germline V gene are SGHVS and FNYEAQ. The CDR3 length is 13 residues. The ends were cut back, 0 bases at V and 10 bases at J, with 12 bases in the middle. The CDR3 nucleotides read TGTGCCAGCAGCTTAGCGCCGGGGGGCCGAGCTTTCTTT. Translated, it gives CASSLAPGGRAFF.

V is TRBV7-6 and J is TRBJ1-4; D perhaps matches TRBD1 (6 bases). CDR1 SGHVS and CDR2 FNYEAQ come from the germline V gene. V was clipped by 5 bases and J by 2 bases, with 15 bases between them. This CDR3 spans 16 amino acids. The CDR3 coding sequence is TGTGCCAGCAGCCCCGGTACAGGGAACACTAATGAAAAACTGTTTTTT. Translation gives CASSPGTGNTNEKLFF.

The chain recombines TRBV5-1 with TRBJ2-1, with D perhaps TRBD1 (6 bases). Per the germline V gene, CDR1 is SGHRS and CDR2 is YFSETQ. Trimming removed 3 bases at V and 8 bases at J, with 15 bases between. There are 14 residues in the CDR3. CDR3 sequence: CASSSQGRVDEQFF. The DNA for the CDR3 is TGCGCCAGCAGCTCACAGGGTAGGGTCGATGAGCAGTTCTTC.

The DNA for the CDR3 is TGTGCCAGCAACCATCCAGGAGGTTCGGAGACCCAGTACTTC. Amino acid sequence: CASNHPGGSETQYF. This chain links TRBV5-8 with TRBJ2-5; D is perhaps TRBD2 (5 bases). In germline, CDR1 is SGHTS, CDR2 YDEGEE. The CDR3 loop spans 14 amino acids. Trimming pared 6 bases from V and 5 bases from J, leaving 17 bases between.

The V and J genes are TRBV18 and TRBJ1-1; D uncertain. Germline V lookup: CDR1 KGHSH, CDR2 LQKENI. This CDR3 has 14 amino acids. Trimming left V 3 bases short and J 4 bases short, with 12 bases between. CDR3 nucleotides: TGTGCCAGCTCACCTGTTCTAGCGTCCACTGAAGCTTTCTTT. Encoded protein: CASSPVLASTEAFF.

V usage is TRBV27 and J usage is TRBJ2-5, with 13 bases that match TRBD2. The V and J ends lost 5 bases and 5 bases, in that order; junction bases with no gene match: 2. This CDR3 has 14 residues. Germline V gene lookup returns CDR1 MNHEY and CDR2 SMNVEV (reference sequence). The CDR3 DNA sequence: TGTGCCAGCAGTCCACTAGCGGGGGGGGAGACCCAGTACTTC. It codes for CASSPLAGGETQYF.

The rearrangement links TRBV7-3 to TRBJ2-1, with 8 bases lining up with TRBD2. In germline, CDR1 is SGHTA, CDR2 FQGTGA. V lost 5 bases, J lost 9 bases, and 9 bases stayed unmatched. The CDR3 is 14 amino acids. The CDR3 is CASSPASGGGEQFF. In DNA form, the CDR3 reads TGTGCCAGCAGCCCAGCCAGCGGGGGCGGTGAGCAGTTCTTC.